Given below is one TCR beta chain in context. Its antigen is undetermined. The data stem from a study of T-cell reconstitution after alpha-beta-depleted transplantation in children. Unique molecular identifiers were built into the TCRbeta library. TCRdb independently ran MiXCR on the PCR reads; one entry per CDR3 protein. The sample consists of about 490,000 distinct CDR3 sequences, 8% to 11% of them appearing once. Looked up from germline, CDR1 is LNHDA and CDR2 is SQIVND (reference sequence). The CDR3 has 14 amino acids. Trimming removed 5 bases from V and 6 bases from J, with 13 bases in between. Findings of the study overall: T-cell numbers and diversity, one year after transplant, stemmed largely from T cells that were newly produced. Expanded clones from the graft, numbering several hundred, reportedly supplied alpha-beta T cells about two months after transplant.

J is TRBJ2-2 and V is TRBV19; D is perhaps TRBD2 (6 bases). This specimen was PBMCs, taken before TCRalphabeta/CD19-depleted stem cell transplant. The sequence was collected from a child between 2 and 9 years old with inherited bone marrow failure, due to receive a stem cell transplant. The CDR3 DNA reads as TGTGCCAGTAGTCCCTGGGGGGAGCCCGGGGAGCTGTTTTTT. Protein sequence: CASSPWGEPGELFF.